This TCR beta chain was retrieved from a study of T cell responses to AZD1222 COVID-19 vaccine (dated by TCRdb to the early 2020s). For the wider study: AZD1222 recipients with second doses at about 4 weeks or about 12 weeks were pooled, because spike-specific TCR depth and breadth did not differ between schedules. Trial participants were enrolled by age into subgroups of 18-55, 56-69 and 70-plus years, and around 150, 28 and 57 TCR-sequenced participants, respectively, were included in these subgroups. TCR sequencing was performed for some 250 trial participants, of whom around 210 were given two doses of AZD1222 and 26 were given two doses of MenACWY control vaccine.

This specimen's time point label, interpreted: baseline before first vaccination. The vaccinee samples were drawn from two UK trials, COV001 and COV002, one of which was a single-blind randomized controlled phase 2/3 trial testing AZD1222 (ChAdOx1 nCoV-19) in healthy adults. For TCRbeta chain sequencing, PBMC samples were collected from trial participants at day 0 and at day 28 after the second dose. With respect to this clone: Its antigen is still unknown. Base qualities are not at hand, and no much larger clone is one base apart.

The CDR3 regions of human TCRbeta chains were analyzed by immunosequencing. In the original analysis: TCRs in the repertoires were compared against a reference library of SARS-CoV-2-specific TCRs that had been generated with the MIRA antigen-specificity platform. Breadth meant the fraction of unique TCRs that were SARS-CoV-2-associated, whereas depth meant the fraction of total T cells that were SARS-CoV-2-associated. Each spike-specific TCR was assigned to its reactive spike region and to a CD4 or CD8 class using the MIRA data. Log10-transformed breadth and depth values were compared by one-way ANOVA with Sidak's multiple comparisons tests. What TCRdb holds here is the immuneACCESS table cut down to in-frame rearrangements. Part of the clones is not present; checked against another copy, under half of the missing clones reflect an unresolved V gene, and the others are unexplained. From that table come the V and J calls and clone size; the DNA was used to work out D and trimming. For this sample there are 55,000 to 75,000 clones; around 85% appear just once. Around 21% of the sample lies in the top ten.

CDR1 is given as MGHRA and CDR2 as YSYEKL, both from the germline V gene. The CDR3, from cysteine to phenylalanine, totals 13 residues. Only the CDR3 region is kept as DNA, spanning 39 bases read in frame from base 1. Trimming removed 1 base from V and 11 bases from J, leaving 11 bases between the germline ends. On the study overall, not on this receptor specifically: Reportedly, almost half of the unique spike-specific TCRs recognized epitopes lying outside the regions that are mutated in the B.1.351 and B.1.1.7 variants. No day 14 peak-response samples were available, so repertoires were characterized only after the peak T cell response. The vaccine-associated CD4 TCRs covered the entire spike protein, and the dominant responses fell in regions 160-218 and 743-854. Participants were mostly white British and included more females than males, and it was suggested by the authors that clonal diversity may have been underestimated. The 56-69-year group was small, and its depth increase did not reach significance, likely because of low power. Spike-specific TCR breadth and depth rose significantly after two AZD1222 doses compared with day 0 and with MenACWY recipients. Conclusions about previously exposed vaccinees were limited because only a handful of AZD1222 recipients were SARS-CoV-2 seropositive at baseline.

The source is an adult in good health. The chain is encoded by TRBV4-1 joined to TRBJ1-4; matching of 5 bases hints at TRBD1 as the D gene. Specimen: peripheral blood, collected on day 0 of AZD1222 vaccination. The CDR3 reads as follows: CASSQGQGGKLFF. The DNA sequence is as follows: TGCGCCAGCAGCCAAGGTCAGGGCGGCAAACTGTTTTTT.